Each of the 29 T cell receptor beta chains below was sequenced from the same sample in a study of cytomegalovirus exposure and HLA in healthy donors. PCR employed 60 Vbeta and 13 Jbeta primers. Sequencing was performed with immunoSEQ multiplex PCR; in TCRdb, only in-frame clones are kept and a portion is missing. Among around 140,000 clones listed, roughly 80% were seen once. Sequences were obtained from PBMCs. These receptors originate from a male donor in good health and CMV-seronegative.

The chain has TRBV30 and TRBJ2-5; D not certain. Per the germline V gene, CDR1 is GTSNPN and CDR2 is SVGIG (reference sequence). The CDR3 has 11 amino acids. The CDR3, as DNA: TGTGCTTCAACTTACCAAGAGACCCAGTACTTC. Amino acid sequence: CASTYQETQYF.

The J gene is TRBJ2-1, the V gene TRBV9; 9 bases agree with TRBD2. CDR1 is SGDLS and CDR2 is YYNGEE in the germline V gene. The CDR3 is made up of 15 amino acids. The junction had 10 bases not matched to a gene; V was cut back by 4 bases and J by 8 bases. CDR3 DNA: TGTGCCAGCAGCCCGTTAGCGGGGGAGATCTATGAGCAGTTCTTC. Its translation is CASSPLAGEIYEQFF.

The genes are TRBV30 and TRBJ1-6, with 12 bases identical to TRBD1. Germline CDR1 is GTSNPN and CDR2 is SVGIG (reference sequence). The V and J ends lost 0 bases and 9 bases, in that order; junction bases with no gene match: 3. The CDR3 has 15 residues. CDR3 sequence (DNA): TGTGCCTGGAGTGTAGGGACAGGGGGCTTTTCACCCCTCCACTTT. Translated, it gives CAWSVGTGGFSPLHF.

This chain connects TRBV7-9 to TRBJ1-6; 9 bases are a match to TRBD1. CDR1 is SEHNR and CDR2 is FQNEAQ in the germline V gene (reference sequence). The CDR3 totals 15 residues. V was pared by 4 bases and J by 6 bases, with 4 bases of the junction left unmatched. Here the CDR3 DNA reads TGTGCCAGCAGCTCACCGGGACAGGGTAATTCACCCCTCCACTTT. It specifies CASSSPGQGNSPLHF.

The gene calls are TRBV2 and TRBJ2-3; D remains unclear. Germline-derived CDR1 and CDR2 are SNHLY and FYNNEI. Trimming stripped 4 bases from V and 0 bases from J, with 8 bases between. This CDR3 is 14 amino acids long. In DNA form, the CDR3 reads TGTGCCAGCAGTGCTGAAACTAGCACAGATACGCAGTATTTT. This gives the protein CASSAETSTDTQYF.

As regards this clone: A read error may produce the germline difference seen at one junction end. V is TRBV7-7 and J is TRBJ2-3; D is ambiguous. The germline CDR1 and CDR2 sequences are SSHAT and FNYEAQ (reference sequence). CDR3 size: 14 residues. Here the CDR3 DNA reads TGTGCTAGCAGCCCCGGCCAGGGCACAGATACGCAGTATTTT. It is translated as CASSPGQGTDTQYF.

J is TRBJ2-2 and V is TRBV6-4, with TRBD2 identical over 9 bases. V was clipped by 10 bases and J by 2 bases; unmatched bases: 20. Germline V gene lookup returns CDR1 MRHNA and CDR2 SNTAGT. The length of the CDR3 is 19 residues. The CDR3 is CATDEVGGGGRFNTGELFF. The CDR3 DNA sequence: TGTGCCACCGACGAAGTTGGCGGGGGGGGCCGGTTCAACACCGGGGAGCTGTTTTTT.

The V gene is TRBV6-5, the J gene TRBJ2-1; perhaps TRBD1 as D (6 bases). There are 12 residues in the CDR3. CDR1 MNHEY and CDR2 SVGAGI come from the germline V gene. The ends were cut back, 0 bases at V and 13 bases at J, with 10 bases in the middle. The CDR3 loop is CASSYSKGVQFF. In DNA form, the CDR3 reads TGTGCCAGCAGTTACTCGAAGGGGGTACAGTTCTTC.

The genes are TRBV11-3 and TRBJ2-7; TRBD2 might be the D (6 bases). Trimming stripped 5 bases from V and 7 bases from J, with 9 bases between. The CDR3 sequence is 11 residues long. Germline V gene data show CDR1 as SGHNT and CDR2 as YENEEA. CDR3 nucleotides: TGTGCCAGCAGCCTCGGGAGTGAGCAGTACTTC. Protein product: CASSLGSEQYF.

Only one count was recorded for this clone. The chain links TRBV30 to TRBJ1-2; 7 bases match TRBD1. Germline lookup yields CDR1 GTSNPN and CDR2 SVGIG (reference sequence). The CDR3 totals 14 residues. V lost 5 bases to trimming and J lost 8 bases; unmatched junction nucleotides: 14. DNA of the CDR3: TGTGCCTGGGCAATTAACAGGGGCCCTGAGGGCTACACCTTC. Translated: CAWAINRGPEGYTF. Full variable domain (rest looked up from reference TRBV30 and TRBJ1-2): SQTIHQWPATLVQPVGSPLSLECTVEGTSNPNLYWYRQAAGRGLQLLFYSVGIGQISSEVPQNLSASRPQDRQFILSSKKLLLSDSGFYLCAWAINRGPEGYTFGSGTRLTVV.

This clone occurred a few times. This chain's CDR3 is CASSLDALQGPYGYTF. The CDR3 region has the DNA TGTGCCAGCAGCTTGGACGCGTTACAGGGACCATATGGCTACACCTTC. The genes are TRBV5-6 and TRBJ1-2; D may be TRBD1 (6 bases). Germline V gene data show CDR1 as SGHDT and CDR2 as YYEEEE. Trimming removed 0 bases from V and 5 bases from J, with 17 bases in between. The CDR3 is made up of 16 amino acids.

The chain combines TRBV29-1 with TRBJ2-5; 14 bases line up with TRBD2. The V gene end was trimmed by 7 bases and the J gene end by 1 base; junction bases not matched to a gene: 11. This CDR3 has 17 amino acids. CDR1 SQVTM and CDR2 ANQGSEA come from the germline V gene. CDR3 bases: TGCAGCGCCCGAGGGACTAGCGGGGGAGAATTCCAAGAGACCCAGTACTTC. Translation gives CSARGTSGGEFQETQYF.

Here the CDR3 reads CATSRDSSSGGYNEQFF. In DNA, the CDR3 is TGTGCCACCAGCAGAGATTCCTCTAGCGGGGGTTACAATGAGCAGTTCTTC. V is TRBV15 and J is TRBJ2-1; the match to TRBD2 covers 10 bases. The CDR3 sequence is 17 residues long. From germline, CDR1 is LNHNV and CDR2 YYDKDF (reference sequence). Trimming took 0 bases from V and 4 from J; bases not matched to a gene: 6. Combining the CDR3 with reference TRBV15 and TRBJ2-1 gives the whole variable domain DAMVIQNPRYQVTQFGKPVTLSCSQTLNHNVMYWYQQKSSQAPKLLFHYYDKDFNNEADTPDNFQSRRPNTSFCFLDIRSPGLGDTAMYLCATSRDSSSGGYNEQFFGPGTRLTVL.

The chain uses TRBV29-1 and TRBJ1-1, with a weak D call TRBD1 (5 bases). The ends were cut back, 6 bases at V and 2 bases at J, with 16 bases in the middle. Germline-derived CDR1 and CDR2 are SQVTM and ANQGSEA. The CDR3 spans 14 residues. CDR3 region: CSVSGGSTNTEAFF. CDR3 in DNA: TGCAGCGTATCCGGGGGATCGACCAACACTGAAGCTTTCTTT.

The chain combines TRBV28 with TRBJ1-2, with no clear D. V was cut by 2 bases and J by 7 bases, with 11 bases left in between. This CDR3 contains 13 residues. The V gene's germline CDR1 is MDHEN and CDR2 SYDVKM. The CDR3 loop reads CASSLGKVSGYTF. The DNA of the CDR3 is TGTGCCAGCAGTTTAGGCAAAGTCAGTGGCTACACCTTC.

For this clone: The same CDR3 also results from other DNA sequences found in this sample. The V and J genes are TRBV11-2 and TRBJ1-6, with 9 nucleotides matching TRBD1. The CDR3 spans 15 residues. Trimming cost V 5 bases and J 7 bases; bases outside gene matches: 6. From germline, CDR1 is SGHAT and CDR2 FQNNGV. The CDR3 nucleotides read TGTGCCAGCAGCCCGCGACAGGGGGGAAATTCACCCCTCCACTTT. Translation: CASSPRQGGNSPLHF.

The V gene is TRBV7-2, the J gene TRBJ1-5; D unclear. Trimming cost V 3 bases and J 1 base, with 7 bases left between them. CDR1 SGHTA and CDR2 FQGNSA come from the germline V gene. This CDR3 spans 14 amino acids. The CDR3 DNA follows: TGTGCCAGCAGCTTGCCAGGAAGCAATCAGCCCCAGCATTTT. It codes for CASSLPGSNQPQHF.

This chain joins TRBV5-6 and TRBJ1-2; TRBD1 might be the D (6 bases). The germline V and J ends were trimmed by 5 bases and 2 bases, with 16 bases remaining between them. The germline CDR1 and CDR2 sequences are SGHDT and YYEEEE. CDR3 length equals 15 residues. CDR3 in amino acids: CASRLQGSKNYGYTF. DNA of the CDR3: TGTGCCAGCAGGTTACAGGGCTCTAAGAACTATGGCTACACCTTC.

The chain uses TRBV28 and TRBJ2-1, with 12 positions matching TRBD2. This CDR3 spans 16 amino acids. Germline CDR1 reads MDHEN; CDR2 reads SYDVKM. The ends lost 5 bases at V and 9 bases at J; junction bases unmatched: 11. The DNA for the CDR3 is TGTGCCAGCAGTCTGCTGACTAGCGGGAGAGATGGTGAGCAGTTCTTC. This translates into CASSLLTSGRDGEQFF.

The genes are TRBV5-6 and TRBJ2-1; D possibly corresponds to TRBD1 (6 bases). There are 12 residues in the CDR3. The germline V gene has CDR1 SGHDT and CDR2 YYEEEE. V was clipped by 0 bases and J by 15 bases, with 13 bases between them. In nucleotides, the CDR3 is TGTGCCAGCAGCTTGGCGGCAGGGGAGAGGTTCTTC. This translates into CASSLAAGERFF. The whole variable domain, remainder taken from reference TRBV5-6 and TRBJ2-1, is DAGVTQSPTHLIKTRGQQVTLRCSPKSGHDTVSWYQQALGQGPQFIFQYYEEEERQRGNFPDRFSGHQFPNYSSELNVNALLLGDSALYLCASSLAAGERFFGPGTRLTVL.

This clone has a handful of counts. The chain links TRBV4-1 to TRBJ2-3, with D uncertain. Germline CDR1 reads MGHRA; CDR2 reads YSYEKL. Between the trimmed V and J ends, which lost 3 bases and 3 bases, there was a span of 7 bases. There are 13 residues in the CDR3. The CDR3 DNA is TGCGCCAGCAGCCACCTCCCGACAGATACGCAGTATTTT. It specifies CASSHLPTDTQYF.

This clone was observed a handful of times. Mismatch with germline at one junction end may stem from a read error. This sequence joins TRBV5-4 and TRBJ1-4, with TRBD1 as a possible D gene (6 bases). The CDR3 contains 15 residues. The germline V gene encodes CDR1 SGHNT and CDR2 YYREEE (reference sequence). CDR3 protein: CASSPDRTGNEKLFF. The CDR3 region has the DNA TGCGCCAGCAGCCCCGACAGAACAGGGAATGAAAAACTGTTTTTT.

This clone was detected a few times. CDR3 loop: CASSYRDTNTEAFF. The CDR3 bases are TGTGCCAGCAGTTACCGGGACACGAACACTGAAGCTTTCTTT. This chain links TRBV6-6 with TRBJ1-1, with TRBD1 as a possible D gene (6 bases). Trimming removed 2 bases from V and 1 base from J, with 8 bases in between. The germline CDR1 and CDR2 sequences are MNHNY and SVGAGI (reference sequence). The CDR3 runs to 14 residues.

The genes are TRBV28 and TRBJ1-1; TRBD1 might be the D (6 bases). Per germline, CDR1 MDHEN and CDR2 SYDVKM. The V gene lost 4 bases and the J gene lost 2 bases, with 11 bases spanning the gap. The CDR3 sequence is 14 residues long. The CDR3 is CASSSLRGNTEAFF. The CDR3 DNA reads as TGTGCCAGCAGTTCCCTCAGGGGAAACACTGAAGCTTTCTTT.

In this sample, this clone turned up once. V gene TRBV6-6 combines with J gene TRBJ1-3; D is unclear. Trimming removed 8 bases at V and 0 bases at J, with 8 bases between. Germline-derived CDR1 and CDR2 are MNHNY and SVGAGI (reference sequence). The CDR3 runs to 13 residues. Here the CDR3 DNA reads TGTGCCAGCCTTGGAGACTCTGGAAACACCATATATTTT. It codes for CASLGDSGNTIYF.

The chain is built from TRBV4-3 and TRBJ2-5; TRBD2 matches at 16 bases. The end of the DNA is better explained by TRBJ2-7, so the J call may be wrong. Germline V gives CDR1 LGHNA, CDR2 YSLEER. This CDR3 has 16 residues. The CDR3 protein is CASSQGLAGGHYEQYF. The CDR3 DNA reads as TGCGCCAGCAGCCAGGGACTAGCGGGGGGGCATTACGAGCAGTACTTC.

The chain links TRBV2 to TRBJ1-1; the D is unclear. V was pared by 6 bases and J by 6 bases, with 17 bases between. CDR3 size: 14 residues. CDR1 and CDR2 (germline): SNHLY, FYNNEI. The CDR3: CASRREVSTPEAFF. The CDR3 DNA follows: TGTGCCAGCAGAAGGGAGGTCAGTACGCCTGAAGCTTTCTTT.

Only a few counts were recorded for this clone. The CDR3 loop reads CSVGAGTGGIVTEAFF. Written as DNA, the CDR3 is TGCAGCGTTGGTGCTGGGACAGGGGGCATTGTTACTGAAGCTTTCTTT. This chain uses TRBV29-1 with TRBJ1-1, with 12 bases lining up with TRBD1. The length of the CDR3 is 16 residues. J gave up 5 bases and V 4 bases, and 11 bases lay outside the gene matches. Germline-derived CDR1 and CDR2 are SQVTM and ANQGSEA.

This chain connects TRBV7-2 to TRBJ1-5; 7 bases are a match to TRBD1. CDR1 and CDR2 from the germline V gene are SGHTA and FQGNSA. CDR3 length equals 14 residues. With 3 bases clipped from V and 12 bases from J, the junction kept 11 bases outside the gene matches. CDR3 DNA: TGTGCCAGCAGCTTGGCGGGGCTGGGACAGAACCAGCATTTT. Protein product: CASSLAGLGQNQHF.